A selection of T cell receptor beta chains follows, all from one sample in a study of OX40 agonist ivuxolimab in advanced cancers. Some clones are missing from TCRdb's copy, which holds only in-frame ones; the method was immunoSEQ multiplex PCR. The data hold about 93,000 clones, with 92% observed a single time. The material sequenced was CD4+ or CD8+ T cells sorted from blood, taken in a trial of the OX40 agonist ivuxolimab. The receptors were gathered from an adult with an advanced solid tumor such as melanoma, head and neck, liver or kidney cancer. CDR3s include the opening cysteine and the closing phenylalanine or tryptophan. The D gene is left open where the match is weak. Rows give clone size only sometimes, using once, few, many, or a class for an expanded clone.

d_call: .
clone_size: few
cdr3_length: 12
j_call: TRBJ2-5
v_call: TRBV6-6
cdr3_aa: CASRDHLETQYF
cdr3_nt: TGTGCCAGCAGGGACCACCTAGAGACCCAGTACTTC

d_call: .
clone_size: .
cdr3_length: 14
j_call: TRBJ2-7
v_call: TRBV7-8
cdr3_aa: CASSVGSLIREQYF
cdr3_nt: TGTGCCAGCAGCGTGGGTTCATTGATTCGTGAGCAGTACTTC

d_call: .
clone_size: .
cdr3_length: 11
j_call: TRBJ2-5
v_call: TRBV2
cdr3_aa: CASSQYETQYF
cdr3_nt: TGTGCCAGCAGCCAGTACGAGACCCAGTACTTC

d_call: .
clone_size: .
cdr3_length: 15
j_call: TRBJ2-7
v_call: TRBV7-9
cdr3_aa: CASSLGGLHTNEQYF
cdr3_nt: TGTGCCAGCAGCTTGGGTGGACTACATACCAACGAGCAGTACTTC

d_call: .
clone_size: .
cdr3_length: 14
j_call: TRBJ2-5
v_call: TRBV5-1
cdr3_aa: CASSLIYPQESQYF
cdr3_nt: TGCGCCAGCAGCTTGATATATCCCCAAGAGAGCCAGTACTTC

d_call: TRBD2
clone_size: .
cdr3_length: 16
j_call: TRBJ2-2
v_call: TRBV18
cdr3_aa: CASSPFSGENTGELFF
cdr3_nt: TGTGCCAGCTCACCTTTCAGCGGGGAAAACACCGGGGAGCTGTTTTTT

d_call: TRBD1
clone_size: .
cdr3_length: 14
j_call: TRBJ2-7
v_call: TRBV18
cdr3_aa: CASSPGQSSYEQYF
cdr3_nt: TGTGCCAGCTCACCGGGACAGAGCTCCTACGAGCAGTACTTC

d_call: .
clone_size: .
cdr3_length: 13
j_call: TRBJ1-2
v_call: TRBV27
cdr3_aa: CASSLGRNYGYTF
cdr3_nt: TGTGCCAGCAGTTTAGGGCGGAACTATGGCTACACCTTC

d_call: .
clone_size: .
cdr3_length: 13
j_call: TRBJ2-1
v_call: TRBV30
cdr3_aa: CAWSQGTDNEQFF
cdr3_nt: TGTGCCTGGAGCCAGGGGACTGACAATGAGCAGTTCTTC

d_call: .
clone_size: .
cdr3_length: 13
j_call: TRBJ2-7
v_call: TRBV4-1
cdr3_aa: CASSQAFSYEQYF
cdr3_nt: TGCGCCAGCAGCCAAGCGTTCTCCTACGAGCAGTACTTC

d_call: .
clone_size: once
cdr3_length: 14
j_call: TRBJ1-1
v_call: TRBV6-1
cdr3_aa: CARTSMTKNTEAFF
cdr3_nt: TGTGCCAGGACTTCGATGACCAAGAACACTGAAGCTTTCTTT

d_call: .
clone_size: .
cdr3_length: 15
j_call: TRBJ2-7
v_call: TRBV7-3
cdr3_aa: CASSLTAHPSYEQYF
cdr3_nt: TGTGCCAGCAGCTTAACCGCCCATCCAAGCTACGAGCAGTACTTC

d_call: .
clone_size: .
cdr3_length: 16
j_call: TRBJ1-2
v_call: TRBV7-8
cdr3_aa: CASSLAGGQGDYGYTF
cdr3_nt: TGTGCCAGCAGCTTAGCTGGTGGGCAGGGAGACTATGGCTACACCTTC

d_call: .
clone_size: .
cdr3_length: 13
j_call: TRBJ2-2
v_call: TRBV5-4
cdr3_aa: CASSFPPGGELFF
cdr3_nt: TGTGCCAGCAGCTTCCCACCAGGCGGGGAGCTGTTTTTT

d_call: TRBD1
clone_size: .
cdr3_length: 15
j_call: TRBJ2-1
v_call: TRBV10-3
cdr3_aa: CAISEGTGPHNEQFF
cdr3_nt: TGTGCCATCAGTGAAGGGACAGGGCCGCACAATGAGCAGTTCTTC

d_call: TRBD1
clone_size: .
cdr3_length: 17
j_call: TRBJ2-7
v_call: TRBV27
cdr3_aa: CASSPLQTGALTYEQYF
cdr3_nt: TGTGCCAGCAGTCCTTTACAAACAGGGGCCCTCACCTACGAGCAGTACTTC

d_call: .
clone_size: .
cdr3_length: 14
j_call: TRBJ1-2
v_call: TRBV27
cdr3_aa: CASSPDGPNYGYTF
cdr3_nt: TGTGCCAGCAGTCCGGACGGTCCTAACTATGGCTACACCTTC

d_call: .
clone_size: .
cdr3_length: 14
j_call: TRBJ1-2
v_call: TRBV5-1
cdr3_aa: CASSTGRSDYGYTF
cdr3_nt: TGCGCCAGCAGCACCGGAAGATCAGACTATGGCTACACCTTC

d_call: TRBD1
clone_size: .
cdr3_length: 15
j_call: TRBJ1-5
v_call: TRBV19
cdr3_aa: CASRHGQVRDQPQHF
cdr3_nt: TGTGCCAGTAGGCACGGACAGGTACGGGATCAGCCCCAGCATTTT

d_call: TRBD1
clone_size: once
cdr3_length: 15
j_call: TRBJ2-2
v_call: TRBV6-5
cdr3_aa: CASTLQGFGTGELFF
cdr3_nt: TGTGCCAGCACCTTACAGGGGTTCGGCACCGGGGAGCTGTTTTTT

d_call: .
clone_size: .
cdr3_length: 14
j_call: TRBJ2-7
v_call: TRBV6-5
cdr3_aa: CASRDWGSSYEQYF
cdr3_nt: TGTGCCAGCCGCGACTGGGGGAGCTCCTACGAGCAGTACTTC

d_call: TRBD1
clone_size: .
cdr3_length: 15
j_call: TRBJ1-4
v_call: TRBV27
cdr3_aa: CASSFRWTGDEKLFF
cdr3_nt: TGTGCCAGCAGCTTTAGATGGACAGGGGATGAAAAACTGTTTTTT

d_call: .
clone_size: .
cdr3_length: 14
j_call: TRBJ1-1
v_call: TRBV10-1
cdr3_aa: CASSDPGENTEAFF
cdr3_nt: TGCGCCAGCAGTGACCCGGGCGAGAACACTGAAGCTTTCTTT

d_call: .
clone_size: .
cdr3_length: 16
j_call: TRBJ2-3
v_call: TRBV30
cdr3_aa: CAWRTEGSGAMDTQYF
cdr3_nt: TGTGCCTGGAGAACTGAGGGGTCGGGAGCAATGGATACGCAGTATTTT

d_call: TRBD1
clone_size: few
cdr3_length: 15
j_call: TRBJ1-6
v_call: TRBV30
cdr3_aa: CAWKGGRGSNSPLHF
cdr3_nt: TGTGCCTGGAAAGGGGGCAGGGGGTCTAATTCACCCCTCCACTTT

d_call: .
clone_size: .
cdr3_length: 14
j_call: TRBJ2-2
v_call: TRBV9
cdr3_aa: CASSVLVNTGELFF
cdr3_nt: TGTGCCAGCAGCGTCTTGGTGAACACCGGGGAGCTGTTTTTT